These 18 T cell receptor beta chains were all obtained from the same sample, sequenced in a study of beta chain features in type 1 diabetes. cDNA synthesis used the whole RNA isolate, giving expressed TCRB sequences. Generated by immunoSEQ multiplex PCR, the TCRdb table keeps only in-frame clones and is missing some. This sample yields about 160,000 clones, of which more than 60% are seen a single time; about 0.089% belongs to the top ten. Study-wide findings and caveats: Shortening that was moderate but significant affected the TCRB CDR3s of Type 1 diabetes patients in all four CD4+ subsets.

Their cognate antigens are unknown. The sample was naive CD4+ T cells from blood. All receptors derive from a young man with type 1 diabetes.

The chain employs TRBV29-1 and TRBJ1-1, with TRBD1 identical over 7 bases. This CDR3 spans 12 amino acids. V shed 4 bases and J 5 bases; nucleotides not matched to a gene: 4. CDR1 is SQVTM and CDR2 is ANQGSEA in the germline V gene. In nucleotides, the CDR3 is TGCAGCGTTGCGACAGGGAAAACTGAAGCTTTCTTT. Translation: CSVATGKTEAFF.

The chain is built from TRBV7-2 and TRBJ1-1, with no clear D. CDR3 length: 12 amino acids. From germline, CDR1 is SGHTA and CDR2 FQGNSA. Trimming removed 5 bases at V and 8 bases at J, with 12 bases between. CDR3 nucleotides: TGTGCCAGCAGCCTCTGGACGGAAGAAGCTTTCTTT. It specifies CASSLWTEEAFF. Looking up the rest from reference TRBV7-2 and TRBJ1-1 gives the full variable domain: GAGVSQSPSNKVTEKGKDVELRCDPISGHTALYWYRQSLGQGLEFLIYFQGNSAPDKSGLPSDRFSAERTGGSVSTLTIQRTQQEDSAVYLCASSLWTEEAFFGQGTRLTVV.

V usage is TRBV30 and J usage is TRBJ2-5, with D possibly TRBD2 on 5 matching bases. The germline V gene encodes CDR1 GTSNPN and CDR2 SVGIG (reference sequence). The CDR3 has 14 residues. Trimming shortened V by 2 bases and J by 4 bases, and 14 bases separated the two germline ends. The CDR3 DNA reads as TGTGCCTGGAGTAAAGGGCAGAGCGGAGAGACCCAGTACTTC. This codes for CAWSKGQSGETQYF.

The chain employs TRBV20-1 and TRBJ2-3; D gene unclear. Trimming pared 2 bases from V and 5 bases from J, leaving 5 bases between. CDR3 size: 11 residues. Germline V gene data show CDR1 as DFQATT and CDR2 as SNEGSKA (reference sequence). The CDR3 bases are TGCAGTGCTAGATCAATAGATACGCAGTATTTT. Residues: CSARSIDTQYF.

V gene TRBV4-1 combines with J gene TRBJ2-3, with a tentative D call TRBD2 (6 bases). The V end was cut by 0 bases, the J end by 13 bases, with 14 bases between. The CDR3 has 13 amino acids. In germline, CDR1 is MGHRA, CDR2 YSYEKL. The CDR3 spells CASSQDKGLPKYF. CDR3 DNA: TGCGCCAGCAGCCAAGATAAGGGACTCCCCAAGTATTTT.

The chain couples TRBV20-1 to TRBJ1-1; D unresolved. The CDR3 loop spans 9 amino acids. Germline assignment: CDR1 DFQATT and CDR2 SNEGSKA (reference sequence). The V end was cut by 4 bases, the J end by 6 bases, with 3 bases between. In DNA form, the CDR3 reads TGCAGTGCTAAGGCTGAAGCTTTCTTT. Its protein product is CSAKAEAFF.

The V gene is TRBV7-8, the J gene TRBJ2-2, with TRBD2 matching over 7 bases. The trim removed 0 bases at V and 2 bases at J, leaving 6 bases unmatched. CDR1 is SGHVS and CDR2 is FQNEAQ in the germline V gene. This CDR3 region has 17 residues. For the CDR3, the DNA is TGTGCCAGCAGCTTAGCAAGGGGCGGGGGAAACACCGGGGAGCTGTTTTTT. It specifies CASSLARGGGNTGELFF.

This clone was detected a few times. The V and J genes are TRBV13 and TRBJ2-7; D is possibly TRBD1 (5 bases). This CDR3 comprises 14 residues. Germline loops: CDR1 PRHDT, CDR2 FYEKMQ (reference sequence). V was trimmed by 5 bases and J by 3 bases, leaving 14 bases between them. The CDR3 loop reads CASSPQDNFYEQYF. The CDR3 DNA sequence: TGTGCCAGCAGCCCCCAGGACAATTTCTACGAGCAGTACTTC. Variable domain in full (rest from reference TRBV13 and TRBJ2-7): AAGVIQSPRHLIKEKRETATLKCYPIPRHDTVYWYQQGPGQDPQFLISFYEKMQSDKGSIPDRFSAQQFSDYHSELNMSSLELGDSALYFCASSPQDNFYEQYFGPGTRLTVT.

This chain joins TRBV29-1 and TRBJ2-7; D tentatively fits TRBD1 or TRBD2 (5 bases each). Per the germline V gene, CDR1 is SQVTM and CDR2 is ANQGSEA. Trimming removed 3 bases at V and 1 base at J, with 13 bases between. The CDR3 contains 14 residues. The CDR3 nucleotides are TGCAGCGTTGACTCGGGGCTAGGGTCCTACGAGCAGTACTTC. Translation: CSVDSGLGSYEQYF.

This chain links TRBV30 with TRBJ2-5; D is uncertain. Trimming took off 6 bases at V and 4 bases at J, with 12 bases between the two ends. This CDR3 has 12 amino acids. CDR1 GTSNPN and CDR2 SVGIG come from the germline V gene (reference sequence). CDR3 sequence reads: CACGSAGETQYF. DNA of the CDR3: TGTGCCTGCGGCAGCGCCGGAGAGACCCAGTACTTC.

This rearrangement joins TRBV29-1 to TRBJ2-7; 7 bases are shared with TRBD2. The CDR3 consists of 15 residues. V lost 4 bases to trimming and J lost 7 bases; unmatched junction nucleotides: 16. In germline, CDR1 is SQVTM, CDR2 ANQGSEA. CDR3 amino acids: CSVGAKRDPPGEQYF. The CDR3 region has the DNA TGCAGCGTTGGGGCTAAGCGGGACCCTCCGGGGGAGCAGTACTTC.

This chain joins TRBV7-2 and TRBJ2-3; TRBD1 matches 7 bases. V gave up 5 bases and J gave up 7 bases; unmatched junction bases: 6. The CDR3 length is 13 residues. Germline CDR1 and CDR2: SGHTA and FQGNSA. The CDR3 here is CASSPRQGNTQYF. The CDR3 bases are TGTGCCAGCAGCCCCAGACAGGGTAATACGCAGTATTTT.

The CDR3 protein is CSVEGSGLKAEAFF. CDR3 coding DNA: TGCAGCGTTGAGGGTTCAGGGCTTAAGGCTGAAGCTTTCTTT. V is TRBV29-1 and J is TRBJ1-1; D is possibly TRBD1 (5 bases). Trimming left V 3 bases short and J 6 bases short, with 17 bases between. Germline V CDR1 and CDR2: SQVTM, ANQGSEA. The CDR3 extends over 14 amino acids.

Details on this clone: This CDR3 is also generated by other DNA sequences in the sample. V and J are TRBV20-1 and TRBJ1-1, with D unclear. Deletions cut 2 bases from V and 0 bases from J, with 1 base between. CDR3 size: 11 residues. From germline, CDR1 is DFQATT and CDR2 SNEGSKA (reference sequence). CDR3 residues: CSARLNTEAFF. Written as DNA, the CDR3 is TGCAGTGCTAGACTGAACACTGAAGCTTTCTTT.

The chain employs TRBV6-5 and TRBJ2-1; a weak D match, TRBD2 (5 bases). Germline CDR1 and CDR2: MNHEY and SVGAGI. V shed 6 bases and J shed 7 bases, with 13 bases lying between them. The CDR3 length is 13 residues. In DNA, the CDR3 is TGTGCCAGCAGGAGAGGACTTGAGAATGAGCAGTTCTTC. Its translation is CASRRGLENEQFF.

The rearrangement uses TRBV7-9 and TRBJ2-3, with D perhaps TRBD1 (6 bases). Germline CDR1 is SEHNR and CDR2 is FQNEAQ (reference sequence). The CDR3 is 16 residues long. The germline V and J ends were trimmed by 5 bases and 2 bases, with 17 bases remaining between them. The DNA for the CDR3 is TGTGCCAGCAGCCCGGGGACAAATGTCCCCACAGATACGCAGTATTTT. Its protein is CASSPGTNVPTDTQYF.

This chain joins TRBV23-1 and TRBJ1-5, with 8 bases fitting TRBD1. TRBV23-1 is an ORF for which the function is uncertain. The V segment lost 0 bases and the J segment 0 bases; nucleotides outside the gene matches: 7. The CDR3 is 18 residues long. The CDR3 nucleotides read TGCGCCAGCAGTCAATCAATAGGAACAGGGGGTAGCAATCAGCCCCAGCATTTT. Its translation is CASSQSIGTGGSNQPQHF.

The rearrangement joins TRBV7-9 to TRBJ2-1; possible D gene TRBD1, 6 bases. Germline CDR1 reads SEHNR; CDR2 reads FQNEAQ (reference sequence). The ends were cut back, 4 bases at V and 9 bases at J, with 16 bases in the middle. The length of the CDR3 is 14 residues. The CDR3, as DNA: TGTGCCAGCAGCTCCGAATGGGGGCTGAGTGAGCAGTTCTTC. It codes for CASSSEWGLSEQFF.